This is a list of T cell receptor beta chains from one sample in a study of cytomegalovirus exposure and HLA in healthy donors. Clones were read by immunoSEQ multiplex PCR, and TCRdb kept only the in-frame ones, dropping some. Here the sample spans some 87,000 clones, around 62% being singletons. The sample comprised PBMCs. Source of these receptors: a woman aged 25-40 years in good health and CMV-seropositive. Both conserved end residues are part of each CDR3. A D gene is named only where the DNA matches it firmly. Only some rows state a clone size, as once, few, many or a class for expanded clones.

clone size,V gene,D gene,J gene,CDR3 protein,CDR3 DNA
.,TRBV4-1,.,TRBJ2-7,CASSQSAPGQWSYEQYF,TGCGCCAGCAGCCAAAGCGCCCCAGGACAGTGGTCCTACGAGCAGTACTTC
.,TRBV5-1,.,TRBJ1-2,CASSWNSLGGGGYTF,TGCGCCAGCAGCTGGAATTCGCTCGGGGGGGGAGGCTACACCTTC
few,TRBV25-1,TRBD1,TRBJ1-6,CASSESTWTGVNSPLHF,TGTGCCAGCAGTGAATCTACCTGGACAGGGGTCAATTCACCCCTCCACTTT
few,TRBV6-4,.,TRBJ2-5,CASSEGDGKGTQYF,TGTGCCAGCTCCGAGGGGGACGGAAAAGGGACCCAGTACTTC
few,TRBV19,.,TRBJ2-7,CASSAMAGPYEQYF,TGTGCCAGTAGCGCGATGGCAGGGCCCTACGAGCAGTACTTC
.,TRBV9,TRBD1,TRBJ2-7,CASSPRQGPYEQYF,TGTGCCAGCAGCCCCCGACAGGGACCCTACGAGCAGTACTTC
.,TRBV10-3,TRBD1,TRBJ2-2,CAARQGAGLGELFF,TGTGCCGCTAGACAGGGGGCGGGTCTCGGGGAGCTGTTTTTT
few,TRBV29-1,.,TRBJ2-1,CSAERGSSYNEQFF,TGCAGCGCCGAAAGGGGAAGCTCCTACAATGAGCAGTTCTTC
.,TRBV19,.,TRBJ1-1,CASGWGQGNTEAFF,TGTGCCAGTGGATGGGGGCAGGGGAATACTGAAGCTTTCTTT
few,TRBV23-1,.,TRBJ2-7,CASPDSYSYEQYF,TGCGCCAGCCCCGACAGCTATTCCTACGAGCAGTACTTC
few,TRBV7-9,TRBD1,TRBJ1-1,CASSTGQAEAFF,TGTGCCAGCAGCACCGGACAGGCTGAAGCTTTCTTT
few,TRBV9,.,TRBJ1-6,CASSVGQIYNSPLHF,TGTGCCAGCAGCGTCGGACAGATTTATAATTCACCCCTCCACTTT
few,TRBV30,TRBD1,TRBJ1-1,CAWSVLEGARAFF,TGTGCCTGGAGTGTACTTGAGGGGGCTCGGGCTTTCTTT
.,TRBV7-9,.,TRBJ1-5,CASSPGGARRDQPQHF,TGTGCCAGCAGCCCCGGAGGGGCCAGACGTGACCAGCCCCAGCATTTT
.,TRBV5-6,.,TRBJ2-2,CASSAPRGELFF,TGTGCCAGCAGCGCACCCAGGGGGGAGCTGTTTTTT
.,TRBV29-1,.,TRBJ2-1,CSVEDLTGRLNEQFF,TGCAGCGTTGAAGATCTAACAGGGCGACTCAATGAGCAGTTCTTC
.,TRBV7-2,.,TRBJ1-2,CASSYDISLVGYTF,TGTGCCAGCAGCTACGACATTTCCTTAGTTGGCTACACCTTC
.,TRBV4-3,.,TRBJ1-1,CASSQDRSGRTEAFF,TGCGCCAGCAGCCAAGATCGGTCAGGGAGGACTGAAGCTTTCTTT
.,TRBV10-2,.,TRBJ2-7,CASRGAGSYEQYF,TGCGCCAGCAGAGGCGCAGGTTCCTACGAGCAGTACTTC
.,TRBV2,TRBD1,TRBJ1-2,CASSYDRGRDGYTF,TGTGCCAGCAGTTACGACAGGGGGCGCGATGGCTACACCTTC
.,TRBV27,TRBD2,TRBJ2-7,CASSTSGGPYEQYF,TGTGCCAGCAGTACTAGCGGGGGACCCTACGAGCAGTACTTC
.,TRBV7-9,.,TRBJ2-1,CASSFRSTLYNEQFF,TGTGCCAGCAGCTTTAGGAGTACACTGTACAATGAGCAGTTCTTC
few,TRBV6-1,.,TRBJ2-7,CASNPTPEGDEQYF,TGTGCCAGCAATCCGACTCCCGAAGGGGACGAGCAGTACTTC
.,TRBV29-1,.,TRBJ1-4,CSVEWADNEKLFF,TGCAGCGTTGAATGGGCAGATAATGAAAAACTGTTTTTT
.,TRBV7-9,TRBD1,TRBJ2-7,CASSDRAEQYF,TGTGCCAGCAGCGACAGGGCCGAGCAGTACTTC
.,TRBV10-1,.,TRBJ2-3,CASSKLQGPSDTQYF,TGCGCCAGCAGTAAATTACAGGGTCCGAGTGATACGCAGTATTTT
.,TRBV29-1,.,TRBJ1-1,CSVLILSTEAFF,TGCAGCGTCCTTATACTGAGCACTGAAGCTTTCTTT
.,TRBV4-1,.,TRBJ2-3,CASSQDDRSADTQYF,TGCGCCAGCAGCCAAGATGATCGGAGCGCAGATACGCAGTATTTT
.,TRBV7-9,TRBD2,TRBJ2-5,CSSSLGLAGGQETQYF,TGTTCCAGCAGCTTAGGGCTAGCGGGGGGACAAGAGACCCAGTACTTC
.,TRBV5-1,TRBD2,TRBJ2-5,CASSPGGAQETQYF,TGCGCCAGCAGCCCCGGGGGGGCACAAGAGACCCAGTACTTC
.,TRBV14,.,TRBJ1-2,CASSQGHPNYGYTF,TGTGCCAGCAGCCAAGGACATCCTAACTATGGCTACACCTTC
.,TRBV6-1,.,TRBJ1-1,CASSELVNTEAFF,TGTGCCAGCAGTGAATTAGTTAACACTGAAGCTTTCTTT
.,TRBV2,TRBD2,TRBJ2-3,CASSPVGTSGASTDTQYF,TGTGCCAGCAGTCCTGTAGGGACTAGCGGGGCTAGCACAGATACGCAGTATTTT
once,TRBV10-2,.,TRBJ1-2,CASSDGGRIYGYTF,TGCGCCAGCAGTGACGGGGGACGGATTTATGGCTACACCTTC
.,TRBV10-3,.,TRBJ2-2,CAISESTRGAGGELFF,TGTGCCATCAGTGAGTCGACTCGGGGGGCCGGCGGGGAGCTGTTTTTT
.,TRBV6-1,TRBD1,TRBJ1-5,CASGWDRNQPQHF,TGTGCCAGCGGGTGGGACAGAAATCAGCCCCAGCATTTT
.,TRBV7-9,TRBD2,TRBJ2-1,CASAHRGGGDNEQFF,TGTGCCAGCGCTCACCGGGGGGGCGGAGACAATGAGCAGTTCTTC
.,TRBV13,.,TRBJ1-2,CASSLGVIYGYTF,TGTGCCAGCAGCTTAGGCGTAATCTATGGCTACACCTTC
.,TRBV7-9,.,TRBJ2-2,CSSSFPREVNTGELFF,TGTTCCAGCAGCTTCCCAAGGGAGGTTAACACCGGGGAGCTGTTTTTT
few,TRBV4-1,.,TRBJ2-5,CASSQSRGAETQYF,TGCGCCAGCAGCCAATCTCGGGGTGCGGAGACCCAGTACTTC
.,TRBV5-6,TRBD1,TRBJ1-3,CASSHRNRQGARNTIYF,TGTGCCAGCAGCCACCGAAACCGACAGGGGGCGCGGAACACCATATATTTT
.,TRBV6-1,TRBD1,TRBJ1-5,CASSPGTGYNQPQHF,TGTGCCAGCAGTCCCGGGACAGGGTACAATCAGCCCCAGCATTTT
.,TRBV4-3,TRBD2,TRBJ2-1,CASSPYPSGGRRNEQFF,TGCGCCAGCAGCCCTTACCCTAGCGGGGGGAGGAGGAATGAGCAGTTCTTC
.,TRBV5-8,.,TRBJ1-5,CASSLTGGAQPQHF,TGTGCCAGCAGCTTGACGGGGGGGGCTCAGCCCCAGCATTTT
.,TRBV11-2,TRBD1,TRBJ1-4,CASSLWTGPRDNEKLFF,TGTGCCAGCAGCTTGTGGACAGGGCCTAGGGATAATGAAAAACTGTTTTTT
.,TRBV7-3,TRBD2,TRBJ2-7,CASSLNAMTSGVYEQYF,TGTGCCAGCAGCTTAAACGCAATGACTAGCGGGGTTTACGAGCAGTACTTC
.,TRBV5-4,.,TRBJ2-2,CASRDITGENRGELFF,TGTGCCAGCAGAGATATAACGGGGGAGAATCGCGGGGAGCTGTTTTTT
.,TRBV30,TRBD2,TRBJ2-1,CAWSVQAGKNEQFF,TGTGCCTGGAGTGTTCAAGCGGGGAAGAATGAGCAGTTCTTC
.,TRBV30,.,TRBJ1-1,CAWNRNSPSSEAFF,TGTGCCTGGAATCGTAACTCACCGTCTTCTGAAGCTTTCTTT
.,TRBV4-3,TRBD1,TRBJ1-2,CASSLRSAGGVDGYPF,TGCGCCAGCAGCTTACGAAGTGCAGGGGGCGTGGATGGCTACCCCTTC
.,TRBV27,TRBD1,TRBJ2-7,CATGSYEQYF,TGTGCGACAGGGAGCTACGAGCAGTACTTC
.,TRBV2,TRBD1,TRBJ1-5,CASSEFGTGGQPQHF,TGTGCCAGCAGTGAATTCGGGACAGGTGGACAGCCCCAGCATTTT
.,TRBV15,.,TRBJ2-2,CATSRRIGGTGELFF,TGTGCCACCAGCCGGAGGATAGGTGGCACCGGGGAGCTGTTTTTT
.,TRBV29-1,TRBD1,TRBJ1-2,CSAQKELGQGDGYPF,TGCAGCGCCCAAAAGGAGCTGGGACAGGGGGATGGCTACCCCTTC
once,TRBV4-1,.,TRBJ2-5,CASSLSAGKGETQYF,TGCGCCAGCAGCCTTTCTGCCGGGAAAGGCGAGACCCAGTACTTC
.,TRBV7-9,.,TRBJ2-3,CASSPLAADTQYF,TGTGCCAGCAGCCCTCTGGCGGCAGATACGCAGTATTTT
.,TRBV5-1,TRBD2,TRBJ2-2,CASSLIGGASLGELFF,TGCGCCAGCAGCTTGATCGGGGGGGCCTCTCTCGGGGAGCTGTTTTTT
.,TRBV7-9,.,TRBJ1-1,CASSPDLTGRRTEAFF,TGTGCCAGCAGCCCCGATTTAACAGGGCGGAGGACTGAAGCTTTCTTT